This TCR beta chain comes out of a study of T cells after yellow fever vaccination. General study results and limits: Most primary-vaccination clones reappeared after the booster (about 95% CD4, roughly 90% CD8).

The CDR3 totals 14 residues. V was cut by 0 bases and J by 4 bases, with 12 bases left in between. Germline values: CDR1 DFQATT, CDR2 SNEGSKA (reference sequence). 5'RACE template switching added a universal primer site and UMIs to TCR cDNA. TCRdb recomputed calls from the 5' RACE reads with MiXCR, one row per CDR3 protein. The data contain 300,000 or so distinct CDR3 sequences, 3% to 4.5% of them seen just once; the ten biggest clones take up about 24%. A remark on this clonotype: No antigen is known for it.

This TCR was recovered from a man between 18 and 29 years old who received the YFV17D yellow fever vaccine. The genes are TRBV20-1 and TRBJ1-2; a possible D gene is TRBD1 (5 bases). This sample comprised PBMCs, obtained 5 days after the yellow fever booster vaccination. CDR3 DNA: TGCAGTGCTAGAGACCTACGGGGGGGCTATGGCTACACCTTC. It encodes CSARDLRGGYGYTF.